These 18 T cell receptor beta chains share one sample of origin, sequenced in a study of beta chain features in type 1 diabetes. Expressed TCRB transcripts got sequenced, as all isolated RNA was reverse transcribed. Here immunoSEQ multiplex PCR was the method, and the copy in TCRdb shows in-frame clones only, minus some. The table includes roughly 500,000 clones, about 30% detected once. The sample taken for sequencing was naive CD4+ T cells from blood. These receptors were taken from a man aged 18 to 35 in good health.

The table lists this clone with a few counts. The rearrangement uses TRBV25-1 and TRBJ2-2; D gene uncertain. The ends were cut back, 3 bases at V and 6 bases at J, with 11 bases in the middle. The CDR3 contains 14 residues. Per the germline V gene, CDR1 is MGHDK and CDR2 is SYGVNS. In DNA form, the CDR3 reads TGTGCCAGCAGTGATTCCTCCCGGTCCGGGGAGCTGTTTTTT. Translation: CASSDSSRSGELFF. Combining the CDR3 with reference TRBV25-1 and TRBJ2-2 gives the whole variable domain EADIYQTPRYLVIGTGKKITLECSQTMGHDKMYWYQQDPGMELHLIHYSYGVNSTEKGDLSSESTVSRIRTEHFPLTLESARPSHTSQYLCASSDSSRSGELFFGEGSRLTVL.

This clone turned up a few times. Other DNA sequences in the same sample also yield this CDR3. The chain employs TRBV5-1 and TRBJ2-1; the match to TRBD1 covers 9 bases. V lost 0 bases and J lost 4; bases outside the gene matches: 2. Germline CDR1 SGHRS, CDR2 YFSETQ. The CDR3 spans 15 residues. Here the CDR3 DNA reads TGCGCCAGCAGCTTGGAGGGACAGGGTTACAATGAGCAGTTCTTC. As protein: CASSLEGQGYNEQFF.

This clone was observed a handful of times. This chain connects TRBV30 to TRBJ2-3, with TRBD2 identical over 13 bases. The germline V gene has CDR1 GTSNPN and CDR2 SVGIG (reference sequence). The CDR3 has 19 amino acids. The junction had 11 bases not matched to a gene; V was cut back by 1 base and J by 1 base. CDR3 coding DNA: TGTGCCTGGAGTGATACTAGCGGGAGGGCCACCTGGGGCACAGATACGCAGTATTTT. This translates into CAWSDTSGRATWGTDTQYF.

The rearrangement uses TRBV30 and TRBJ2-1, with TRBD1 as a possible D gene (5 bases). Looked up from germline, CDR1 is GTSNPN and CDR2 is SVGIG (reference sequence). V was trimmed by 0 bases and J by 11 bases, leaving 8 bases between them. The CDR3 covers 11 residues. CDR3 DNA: TGTGCCTGGAGTGTCCAGGGCCAGCAGTTCTTC. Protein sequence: CAWSVQGQQFF.

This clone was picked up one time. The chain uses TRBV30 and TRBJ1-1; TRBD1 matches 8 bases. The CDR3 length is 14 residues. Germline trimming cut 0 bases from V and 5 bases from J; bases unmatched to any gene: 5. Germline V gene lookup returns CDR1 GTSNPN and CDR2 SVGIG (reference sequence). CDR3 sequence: CAWSVRDRPTEAFF. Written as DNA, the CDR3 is TGTGCCTGGAGTGTACGGGACAGGCCTACTGAAGCTTTCTTT.

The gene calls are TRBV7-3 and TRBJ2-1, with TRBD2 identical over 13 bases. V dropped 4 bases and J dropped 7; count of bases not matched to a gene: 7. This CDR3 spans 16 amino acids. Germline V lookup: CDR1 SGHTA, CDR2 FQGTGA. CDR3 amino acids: CASSSRLAGGLNEQFF. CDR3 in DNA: TGTGCCAGCAGCTCACGACTAGCGGGAGGTTTAAATGAGCAGTTCTTC.

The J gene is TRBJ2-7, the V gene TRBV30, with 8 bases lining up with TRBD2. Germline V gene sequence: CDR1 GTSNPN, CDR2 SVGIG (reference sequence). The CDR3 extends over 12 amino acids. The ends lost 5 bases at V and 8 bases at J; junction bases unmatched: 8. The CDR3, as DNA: TGTGCCTGGGGATATACTAGCGGACAGCAGTACTTC. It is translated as CAWGYTSGQQYF.

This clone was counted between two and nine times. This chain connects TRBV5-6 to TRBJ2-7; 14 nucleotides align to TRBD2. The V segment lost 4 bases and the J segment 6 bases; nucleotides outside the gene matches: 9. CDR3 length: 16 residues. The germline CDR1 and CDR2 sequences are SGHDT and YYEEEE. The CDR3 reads CASSALPGLAGVEQYF. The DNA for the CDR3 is TGTGCCAGCAGCGCCCTACCGGGACTAGCGGGAGTCGAGCAGTACTTC.

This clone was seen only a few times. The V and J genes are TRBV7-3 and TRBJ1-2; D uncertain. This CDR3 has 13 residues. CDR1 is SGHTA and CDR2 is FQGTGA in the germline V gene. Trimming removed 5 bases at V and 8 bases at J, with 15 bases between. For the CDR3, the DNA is TGTGCCAGCAGCACCGGACCGGGCGGCGGCTACACCTTC. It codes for CASSTGPGGGYTF.

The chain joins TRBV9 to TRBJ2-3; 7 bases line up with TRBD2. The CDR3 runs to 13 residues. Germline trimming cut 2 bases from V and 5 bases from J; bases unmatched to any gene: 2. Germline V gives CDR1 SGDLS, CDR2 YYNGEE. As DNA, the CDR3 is TGTGCCAGCAGCGTCACTAGCGTAGATACGCAGTATTTT. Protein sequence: CASSVTSVDTQYF.

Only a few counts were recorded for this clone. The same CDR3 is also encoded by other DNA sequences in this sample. CDR3 residues: CSVGLAAYEQYF. The CDR3 DNA reads as TGCAGCGTCGGACTAGCGGCCTACGAGCAGTACTTC. The chain recombines TRBV29-1 with TRBJ2-7; TRBD2 matches at 10 bases. The V segment lost 6 bases and the J segment 2 bases; nucleotides outside the gene matches: 1. This CDR3 is 12 amino acids long. Germline V gene lookup returns CDR1 SQVTM and CDR2 ANQGSEA.

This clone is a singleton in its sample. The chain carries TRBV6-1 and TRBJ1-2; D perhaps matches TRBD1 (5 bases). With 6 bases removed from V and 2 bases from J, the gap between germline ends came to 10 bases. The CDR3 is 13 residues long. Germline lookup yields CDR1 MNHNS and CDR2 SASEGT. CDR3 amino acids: CASRETANYGYTF. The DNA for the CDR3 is TGTGCCAGCAGGGAGACAGCCAACTATGGCTACACCTTC.

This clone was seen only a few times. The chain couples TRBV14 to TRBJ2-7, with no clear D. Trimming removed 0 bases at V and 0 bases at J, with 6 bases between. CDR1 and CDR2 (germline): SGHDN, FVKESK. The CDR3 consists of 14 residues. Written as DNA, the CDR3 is TGTGCCAGCAGCCAAGATCGGAGCTCCTACGAGCAGTACTTC. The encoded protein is CASSQDRSSYEQYF.

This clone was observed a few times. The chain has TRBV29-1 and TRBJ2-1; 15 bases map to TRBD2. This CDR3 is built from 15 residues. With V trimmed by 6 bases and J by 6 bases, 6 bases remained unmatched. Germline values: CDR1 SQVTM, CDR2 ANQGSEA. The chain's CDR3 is CSVHGTSGRINEQFF. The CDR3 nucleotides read TGCAGCGTCCACGGGACTAGCGGGAGGATCAATGAGCAGTTCTTC.

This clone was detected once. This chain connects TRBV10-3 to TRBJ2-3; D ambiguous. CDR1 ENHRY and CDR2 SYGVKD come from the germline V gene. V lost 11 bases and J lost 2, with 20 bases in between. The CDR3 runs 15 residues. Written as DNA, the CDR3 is TGTGCCTCGTCTCGAGCTTCCGAATACACAGATACGCAGTATTTT. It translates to CASSRASEYTDTQYF.

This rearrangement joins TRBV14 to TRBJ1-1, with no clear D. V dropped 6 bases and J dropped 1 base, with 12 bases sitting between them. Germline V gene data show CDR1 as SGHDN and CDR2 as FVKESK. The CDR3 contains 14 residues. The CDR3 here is CASRPSRGNTEAFF. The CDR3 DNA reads TGTGCCAGCAGGCCCTCCCGGGGGAACACTGAAGCTTTCTTT.

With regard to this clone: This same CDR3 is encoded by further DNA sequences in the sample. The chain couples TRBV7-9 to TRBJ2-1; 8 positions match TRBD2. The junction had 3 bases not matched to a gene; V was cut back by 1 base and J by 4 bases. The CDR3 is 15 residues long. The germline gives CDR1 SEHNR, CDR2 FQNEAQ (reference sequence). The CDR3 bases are TGTGCCAGCAGCTTAGGTCTAGCGGGTTACAATGAGCAGTTCTTC. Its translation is CASSLGLAGYNEQFF.

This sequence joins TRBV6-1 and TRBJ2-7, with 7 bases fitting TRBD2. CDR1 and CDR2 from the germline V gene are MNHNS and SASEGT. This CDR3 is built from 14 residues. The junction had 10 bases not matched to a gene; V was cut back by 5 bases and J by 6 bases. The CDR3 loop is CASSPGLVLFEQYF. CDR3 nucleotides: TGTGCCAGCAGTCCAGGACTAGTACTATTCGAGCAGTACTTC.